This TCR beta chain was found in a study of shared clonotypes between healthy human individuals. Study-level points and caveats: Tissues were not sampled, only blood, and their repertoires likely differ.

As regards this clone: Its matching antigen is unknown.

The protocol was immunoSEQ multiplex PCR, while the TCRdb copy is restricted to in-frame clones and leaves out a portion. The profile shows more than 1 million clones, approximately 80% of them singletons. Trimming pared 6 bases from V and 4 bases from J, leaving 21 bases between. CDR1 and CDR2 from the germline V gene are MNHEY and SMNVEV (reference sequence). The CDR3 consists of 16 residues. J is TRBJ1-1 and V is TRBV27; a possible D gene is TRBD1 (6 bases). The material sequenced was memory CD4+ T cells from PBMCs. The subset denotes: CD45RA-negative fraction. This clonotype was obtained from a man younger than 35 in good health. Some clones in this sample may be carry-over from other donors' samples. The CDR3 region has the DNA TGTGCCAGCAGGCGCGGCCTCGGGAGAGGGGGCACTGAAGCTTTCTTT. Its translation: CASRRGLGRGGTEAFF.